The 21 T cell receptor beta chains listed next were all sequenced from one sample in a study of beta chain features in type 1 diabetes (dated by TCRdb to between 2018 and 2020). Summary of the overall study and its limitations: A moderate but significant shortening of TCRB CDR3 length was observed in type 1 diabetes patients in all four CD4+ subsets.

No antigen has been assigned to these receptors. The protocol used for the library was the immunoSEQ multiplex PCR assay. The entire amount of isolated RNA was reverse transcribed using the High Capacity cDNA Reverse Transcription Kit, so the sequenced TCRB transcripts were expressed ones. TCRdb re-hosts the immuneACCESS table, in-frame sequences only. Its copies lack some clones; in the studies checked, an unresolved V gene accounts for under half of them, and the cause for the rest is not known. This sample comprises 600,000 to 700,000 clones, approximately 13% of them detected only once. The ten largest account for around 0.12% of the sample. Sequenced: naive CD4+ T cells from blood. The cell subset or site tag for this specimen amounts to: true naive CD4+ T cells. Receptors were obtained from a man aged 25 to 45 with type 1 diabetes.

This clone has only a few counts. The chain carries TRBV6-5 and TRBJ1-2; no firm D call. V lost 7 bases and J 4 bases, leaving 10 bases between the germline ends. Germline-derived CDR1 and CDR2 are MNHEY and SVGAGI. The CDR3 is 12 amino acids. CDR3 loop: CASTQRGYGYTF. The DNA for the CDR3 is TGTGCCAGCACCCAGCGGGGCTATGGCTACACCTTC.

The rearrangement links TRBV14 to TRBJ2-3, with D unclear. Germline CDR1 reads SGHDN; CDR2 reads FVKESK. This CDR3 has 12 residues. Deletions cut 1 base from V and 5 bases from J, with 4 bases between. The CDR3: CASSQGLDTQYF. The CDR3 DNA is TGTGCCAGCAGCCAAGGCTTAGATACGCAGTATTTT.

This clone was picked up a small number of times. J is TRBJ1-4 and V is TRBV14; no firm D call. The CDR3 covers 15 residues. Trimming stripped 5 bases from V and 8 bases from J, with 18 bases between. CDR1 is SGHDN and CDR2 is FVKESK in the germline V gene. The CDR3: CASSYLSGSQEKLFF. The DNA for the CDR3 is TGTGCCAGCAGCTATTTATCGGGAAGCCAGGAAAAACTGTTTTTT.

The chain uses TRBV28 and TRBJ2-7; 9 positions agree with TRBD1. With V trimmed by 4 bases and J by 0 bases, 4 bases remained unmatched. CDR1 and CDR2 from the germline V gene are MDHEN and SYDVKM. The CDR3 has 15 residues. Written as DNA, the CDR3 is TGTGCCAGCAGTTGGGGGACAGGGCCCTCCTACGAGCAGTACTTC. The encoded protein is CASSWGTGPSYEQYF.

This chain joins TRBV7-2 and TRBJ1-5, with D tentatively TRBD1 (5 bases). CDR1 is SGHTA and CDR2 is FQGNSA in the germline V gene. Trimming took off 1 base at V and 5 bases at J, with 9 bases between the two ends. The CDR3 is 14 residues long. CDR3 bases: TGTGCCAGCAGCTTAGAGAGACAGTATCAGCCCCAGCATTTT. The encoded protein is CASSLERQYQPQHF.

This chain uses TRBV5-1 with TRBJ2-7; possibly TRBD1 for D (6 bases). This CDR3 comprises 14 residues. V gave up 4 bases and J gave up 2 bases, with 13 bases separating them. Germline V gene sequence: CDR1 SGHRS, CDR2 YFSETQ. The CDR3 sequence: CASSPRAGAYEQYF. The DNA for the CDR3 is TGCGCCAGCAGCCCCCGGGCAGGGGCCTACGAGCAGTACTTC.

The genes are TRBV7-9 and TRBJ1-4; 9 positions match TRBD1. Unmatched junction bases numbered 4, after V lost 5 bases and J lost 6 bases. Germline V lookup: CDR1 SEHNR, CDR2 FQNEAQ (reference sequence). The CDR3 runs 14 residues. Written as DNA, the CDR3 is TGTGCCAGCAGCCCGGACAGGGGCGATGAAAAACTGTTTTTT. Its translation: CASSPDRGDEKLFF.

This sequence joins TRBV7-2 and TRBJ1-1; 8 bases are a match to TRBD1. V was clipped by 0 bases and J by 5 bases; unmatched bases: 5. This CDR3 has 15 amino acids. Germline assignment: CDR1 SGHTA and CDR2 FQGNSA. CDR3 coding DNA: TGTGCCAGCAGCTTAGCGCAGGGGGCGACGACTGAAGCTTTCTTT. This gives the protein CASSLAQGATTEAFF.

This clone was counted between two and nine times. The gene calls are TRBV2 and TRBJ2-7; 9 nucleotides line up with TRBD1. Germline V gives CDR1 SNHLY, CDR2 FYNNEI. The CDR3 runs 14 residues. Trimming took 10 bases from V and 4 from J; bases not matched to a gene: 11. CDR3 bases: TGTGCCACCACCCGACAGGGGGAGCGATACGAGCAGTACTTC. This codes for CATTRQGERYEQYF.

The chain is built from TRBV5-4 and TRBJ2-1; D is perhaps TRBD1 or TRBD2 (5 bases each). CDR3 length: 12 residues. The V end was cut by 1 base, the J end by 9 bases, with 8 bases between. Germline CDR1 is SGHNT and CDR2 is YYREEE (reference sequence). The CDR3 bases are TGTGCCAGCAGCTTGACGGGGACTGAGCAGTTCTTC. Translating gives CASSLTGTEQFF.

The chain joins TRBV9 to TRBJ2-1, with no clear D. The V end lost 4 bases, the J end lost 6 bases, and 11 bases lay between the germline ends. The CDR3 has 13 amino acids. CDR1 SGDLS and CDR2 YYNGEE come from the germline V gene. CDR3 sequence reads: CASSTQTFNEQFF. DNA for the CDR3: TGTGCCAGCAGCACTCAGACCTTCAATGAGCAGTTCTTC.

CDR3 in amino acids: CASSVRDRETQYF. CDR3 nucleotides: TGTGCCAGCAGTGTCAGGGACCGGGAGACCCAGTACTTC. The gene calls are TRBV6-1 and TRBJ2-5; D may match TRBD1 or TRBD2 (5 bases each). The CDR3 runs to 13 residues. The V gene lost 4 bases and the J gene lost 5 bases, with 11 bases spanning the gap. Germline values: CDR1 MNHNS, CDR2 SASEGT.

CDR3 sequence: CASSPRAGRDTEAFF. In DNA, the CDR3 is TGTGCCAGCAGCCCGAGAGCAGGGAGGGACACTGAAGCTTTCTTT. V is TRBV9 and J is TRBJ1-1, with a tentative D call TRBD1 (5 bases). The V gene's germline CDR1 is SGDLS and CDR2 YYNGEE. Between the trimmed V and J ends, which lost 4 bases and 3 bases, there was a span of 16 bases. The CDR3 contains 15 residues.

There are a few counts of this clone. The chain joins TRBV30 to TRBJ1-5; D not resolved. The CDR3 is made up of 13 amino acids. The V end lost 2 bases, the J end lost 3 bases, and 8 bases lay between the germline ends. Germline CDR1 and CDR2: GTSNPN and SVGIG (reference sequence). The CDR3 DNA sequence: TGTGCCTGGAGTCAGAAGAACAATCAGCCCCAGCATTTT. Its translation is CAWSQKNNQPQHF.

The sample holds a few counts of this clone. The chain carries TRBV6-1 and TRBJ2-7; D not resolved. Germline V gene lookup returns CDR1 MNHNS and CDR2 SASEGT. The CDR3 is made up of 15 amino acids. Trimming cost V 0 bases and J 2 bases, with 11 bases left between them. The CDR3 protein is CASSEARQAAYEQYF. The CDR3 DNA reads as TGTGCCAGCAGTGAAGCGCGGCAGGCTGCCTACGAGCAGTACTTC.

This chain connects TRBV15 to TRBJ2-7; TRBD1 or TRBD2 may be the D gene (5 bases each). Germline V gene lookup returns CDR1 LNHNV and CDR2 YYDKDF (reference sequence). V was pared by 1 base and J by 3 bases, with 13 bases between. The CDR3 totals 15 residues. The CDR3 is CATSRGVGELYEQYF. The CDR3, as DNA: TGTGCCACCAGCAGAGGGGTAGGGGAGCTCTACGAGCAGTACTTC.

The chain is built from TRBV5-1 and TRBJ2-3; 7 bases map to TRBD1. CDR3 size: 16 residues. Trimming removed 1 base from V and 1 base from J; junction bases left unmatched: 6. Germline V gene data show CDR1 as SGHRS and CDR2 as YFSETQ. The chain's CDR3 is CASSLPTGYGTDTQYF. DNA of the CDR3: TGCGCCAGCAGCTTGCCGACAGGGTATGGCACAGATACGCAGTATTTT.

CDR3 sequence reads: CASSFQGDEQFF. The CDR3 region has the DNA TGTGCCAGCAGCTTTCAGGGGGATGAGCAGTTCTTC. The chain couples TRBV5-6 to TRBJ2-1, with 7 nucleotides matching TRBD1. This CDR3 has 12 residues. V lost 2 bases, J lost 8 bases, and 1 base stayed unmatched. CDR1 is SGHDT, CDR2 YYEEEE, per germline.

DNA of the CDR3: TGTGCCAGCAGTTCGGACAGTTTGTCACCCCTCCACTTT. It is translated as CASSSDSLSPLHF. V is TRBV6-5 and J is TRBJ1-6; the D gene is possibly TRBD1 (6 bases). CDR1 is MNHEY, CDR2 SVGAGI, per germline. Trimming stripped 4 bases from V and 10 bases from J, with 11 bases between. The CDR3 covers 13 residues.

This clone has a handful of counts. The J gene is TRBJ2-4, the V gene TRBV10-3; possibly TRBD2 for D (5 bases). Trimming took off 6 bases at V and 9 bases at J, with 12 bases between the two ends. CDR1 is ENHRY and CDR2 is SYGVKD in the germline V gene. The CDR3 covers 12 residues. The CDR3 nucleotides read TGTGCCATCAGGGACGACGGAGGCATTCAGTACTTC. This codes for CAIRDDGGIQYF.

The J gene is TRBJ2-2, the V gene TRBV7-9; 10 positions match TRBD1. The V and J ends lost 5 bases and 0 bases, in that order; junction bases with no gene match: 3. This CDR3 contains 16 residues. Per germline, CDR1 SEHNR and CDR2 FQNEAQ (reference sequence). The CDR3: CASSAGQGANTGELFF. For the CDR3, the DNA is TGTGCCAGCAGCGCCGGACAGGGGGCGAACACCGGGGAGCTGTTTTTT.